These T cell receptor beta chains were read from a single sample in a study of T cell repertoires in cytomegalovirus infection. MiXCR was run by TCRdb on the reads, yielding one entry per CDR3 protein. Among fewer than 300,000 distinct CDR3 sequences listed, about 23% were seen once. Sequencing was performed on PBMCs. All receptors derive from a human donor in good health (CMV status not recorded). Some clones in this sample may be carry-over from other donors' samples. Each CDR3 is given with its conserved first and last residue. A D gene is named only where the DNA matches it firmly. The listing skips clone size in some rows; elsewhere it reads once, few, many or a size class.

V: TRBV12-3/TRBV12-4; D: NA; J: TRBJ2-1; size: few; length: 17; DNA: TGTGCCAGCAGCCCTCTCCCCGGAAGGGGCTCCTACAATGAGCAGTTCTTC; CDR3: CASSPLPGRGSYNEQFF
V: TRBV7-2; D: TRBD2; J: TRBJ2-1; size: NA; length: 17; DNA: TGTGCCAGCAGCCCTAATCTTAGCGGGAGCTCCTACAATGAGCAGTTCTTC; CDR3: CASSPNLSGSSYNEQFF
V: TRBV5-6; D: NA; J: TRBJ2-2; size: NA; length: 16; DNA: TGTGCCAGCAGCTTGGTGGGCAGGGGGGACACCGGGGAGCTGTTTTTT; CDR3: CASSLVGRGDTGELFF
V: TRBV5-4; D: TRBD2; J: TRBJ2-1; size: NA; length: 14; DNA: TGTGCCAGCAGACCAATAGCGGGCCGCTTTGAGCAGTTCTTC; CDR3: CASRPIAGRFEQFF
V: TRBV7-8; D: TRBD1; J: TRBJ2-5; size: NA; length: 15; DNA: TGTGCCAGCAGCTCACAAACAGGGGTCCGAGAGACCCAGTACTTC; CDR3: CASSSQTGVRETQYF
V: TRBV11-2; D: NA; J: TRBJ2-5; size: few; length: 13; DNA: TGTGCCAGCAGCTATAGCGGAAAAGAGACCCAGTACTTC; CDR3: CASSYSGKETQYF
V: TRBV27; D: TRBD1; J: TRBJ2-7; size: few; length: 14; DNA: TGTGCCAGCAGTCCCCACAGGGGAACCTACGAGCAGTACTTC; CDR3: CASSPHRGTYEQYF
V: TRBV20-1; D: TRBD2; J: TRBJ2-7; size: few; length: 17; DNA: TGCAGTGCTAGAGATGCCGGGACTAGCGGGGCCTTTAGGGAGCAGTACTTC; CDR3: CSARDAGTSGAFREQYF
V: TRBV20-1; D: TRBD1; J: TRBJ2-7; size: few; length: 14; DNA: TGCAGTGCTAGAGAGGGGACAGGGTATCCCGAGCAGTACTTC; CDR3: CSAREGTGYPEQYF
V: TRBV5-1; D: NA; J: TRBJ2-6; size: NA; length: 16; DNA: TGCGCCAGCAGCTTGACGGGCCTCTCTGGGGCCAACGTCCTGACTTTC; CDR3: CASSLTGLSGANVLTF
V: TRBV7-2; D: NA; J: TRBJ2-5; size: many; length: 12; DNA: TGTGCCAGCAGCAGGCGACCGGAGACCCAGTACTTC; CDR3: CASSRRPETQYF
V: TRBV7-2; D: NA; J: TRBJ2-3; size: NA; length: 12; DNA: TGTGCCAGCAGCTTACCGAGCAGGGCGCAGTATTTT; CDR3: CASSLPSRAQYF
V: TRBV18; D: NA; J: TRBJ2-1; size: NA; length: 12; DNA: TGTGCCAGCTCACCAGGTACTGATGAGCAGTTCTTC; CDR3: CASSPGTDEQFF
V: TRBV7-9; D: NA; J: TRBJ2-1; size: NA; length: 15; DNA: TGTGCCAGCAGCCTTAAAAGGAGGATTGGCAATGAGCAGTTCTTC; CDR3: CASSLKRRIGNEQFF
V: TRBV19; D: NA; J: TRBJ1-5; size: few; length: 13; DNA: TGTGCCAGTAGCGACAGAAATAATCAGCCCCAGCATTTT; CDR3: CASSDRNNQPQHF
V: TRBV10-3; D: TRBD2; J: TRBJ2-1; size: NA; length: 17; DNA: TGTGCCATCAATGCAAAGCGGGGGGGTTCCTCCTACAATGAGCAGTTCTTC; CDR3: CAINAKRGGSSYNEQFF
V: TRBV3-1; D: TRBD1; J: TRBJ1-5; size: few; length: 17; DNA: TGTGCCAGCAGCCACTCCCTTCCGGGACAGGGTAATCAGCCCCAGCATTTT; CDR3: CASSHSLPGQGNQPQHF
V: TRBV28; D: NA; J: TRBJ2-2; size: few; length: 16; DNA: TGTGCCAGCAGAATCGCGGGGGCAAGGGACACCGGGGAGCTGTTTTTT; CDR3: CASRIAGARDTGELFF
V: TRBV7-2; D: TRBD2; J: TRBJ2-2; size: many; length: 16; DNA: TGTGCCAGCAGCTTAGAGGTAGCGGGATACACCGGGGAGCTGTTTTTT; CDR3: CASSLEVAGYTGELFF
V: TRBV11-2; D: NA; J: TRBJ2-1; size: NA; length: 14; DNA: TGTGCCAGCAGCTTAAGCCGGGCCAACAATGAGCAGTTCTTC; CDR3: CASSLSRANNEQFF
V: TRBV19; D: TRBD2; J: TRBJ2-1; size: NA; length: 20; DNA: TGTGCCAGTAGTCCCGGCCGACTAGCGGGGGGGCCTAGGGATACTGGGGAGCAGTTCTTC; CDR3: CASSPGRLAGGPRDTGEQFF
V: TRBV20-1; D: TRBD1; J: TRBJ1-2; size: NA; length: 16; DNA: TGCAGTGCTCCTTGGAGCGGCAGGGGGAGTGGCTATGGCTACACCTTC; CDR3: CSAPWSGRGSGYGYTF
V: TRBV7-9; D: NA; J: TRBJ1-2; size: many; length: 15; DNA: TGTGCCAGCAGCTTTACCCTCGGCCGTGAATATGGCTACACCTTC; CDR3: CASSFTLGREYGYTF
V: TRBV7-9; D: NA; J: TRBJ1-6; size: many; length: 15; DNA: TGTGCCAGCGCTACGGCGGGGCTACATAATTCACCCCTCCACTTT; CDR3: CASATAGLHNSPLHF
V: TRBV6-6; D: NA; J: TRBJ2-5; size: few; length: 11; DNA: TGTGCCAGCGGGGGAAAAGAGACCCAGTACTTC; CDR3: CASGGKETQYF
V: TRBV5-1; D: TRBD1; J: TRBJ2-1; size: NA; length: 13; DNA: TGCGCCAGCACCGGGACAGTATACAATGAGCAGTTCTTC; CDR3: CASTGTVYNEQFF
V: TRBV28; D: NA; J: TRBJ1-1; size: few; length: 14; DNA: TGTGCCAGCAGTCCGCCACTAAGGAACACTGAAGCTTTCTTT; CDR3: CASSPPLRNTEAFF
V: TRBV7-2; D: TRBD2; J: TRBJ2-7; size: few; length: 14; DNA: TGTGCCAGCAGCACTAGCGGGAGGAACTACGAGCAGTACTTC; CDR3: CASSTSGRNYEQYF
V: TRBV24-1; D: NA; J: TRBJ2-1; size: NA; length: 16; DNA: TGTGCCACCAGTGATGCGGGACTGACGTCGTACAATGAGCAGTTCTTC; CDR3: CATSDAGLTSYNEQFF
V: TRBV20-1; D: NA; J: TRBJ2-7; size: few; length: 13; DNA: TGCAGTGCAACTTCACAGGGACCCTACGAGCAGTACTTC; CDR3: CSATSQGPYEQYF
V: TRBV14; D: NA; J: TRBJ2-1; size: NA; length: 13; DNA: TGTGCCAGCAGCCAACTCGAAGGGGGGCGGCAGTTCTTC; CDR3: CASSQLEGGRQFF
V: TRBV7-3; D: TRBD1; J: TRBJ2-7; size: once; length: 14; DNA: TGTGCCAGCAGCTTGGACAGGGGCATCGACGAGCAGTACTTC; CDR3: CASSLDRGIDEQYF
V: TRBV14; D: NA; J: TRBJ2-2; size: NA; length: 14; DNA: TGTGCCAGCAGCATTCAGATGAACACCGGGGAGCTGTTTTTT; CDR3: CASSIQMNTGELFF
V: TRBV5-4; D: TRBD2; J: TRBJ2-2; size: NA; length: 17; DNA: TGTGCCAGCAGCTCTGGACTAGCGGGGGGGATTGCCGGGGAGCTGTTTTTT; CDR3: CASSSGLAGGIAGELFF
V: TRBV25-1; D: NA; J: TRBJ1-2; size: NA; length: 13; DNA: TGTGCCAGCAGTGACCTAACCGGGGGTGGCTACACCTTC; CDR3: CASSDLTGGGYTF
V: TRBV6-2/TRBV6-3; D: TRBD1; J: TRBJ2-1; size: few; length: 15; DNA: TGTGCCTGCGGCACCGGGACAGGGTACGCTACGGAGCAGTTCTTC; CDR3: CACGTGTGYATEQFF
V: TRBV7-2; D: NA; J: TRBJ2-5; size: many; length: 13; DNA: TGTGCCAGCAGCGCGGACACCATGGAGACCCAGTACTTC; CDR3: CASSADTMETQYF
V: TRBV11-2; D: TRBD2; J: TRBJ2-7; size: many; length: 15; DNA: TGTGCCAGCAGGCCAACTAGCGGGAGACACTACGAGCAGTACTTC; CDR3: CASRPTSGRHYEQYF
V: TRBV7-2; D: NA; J: TRBJ1-5; size: many; length: 15; DNA: TGTGCCAGCAGGGCTACAGGGATCGGGAATCAGCCCCAGCATTTT; CDR3: CASRATGIGNQPQHF
V: TRBV30; D: NA; J: TRBJ1-1; size: NA; length: 14; DNA: TGTGCCTGGAGTGTCGGTGGGATGAACACTGAAGCTTTCTTT; CDR3: CAWSVGGMNTEAFF
V: TRBV19; D: NA; J: TRBJ2-2; size: NA; length: 14; DNA: TGTGCCAGTAGTACCGCAGGGGCTACCGGGGAGCTGTTTTTT; CDR3: CASSTAGATGELFF
V: TRBV12-3/TRBV12-4; D: TRBD1; J: TRBJ2-1; size: NA; length: 14; DNA: TGTGCCAGCAGACCGATCGACAGGGAAAATGAGCAGTTCTTC; CDR3: CASRPIDRENEQFF
V: TRBV9; D: TRBD1; J: TRBJ2-2; size: NA; length: 17; DNA: TGTGCCAGCAGCCAAATCACCGGGACAGGTCCCACCGGGGAGCTGTTTTTT; CDR3: CASSQITGTGPTGELFF
V: TRBV11-2; D: NA; J: TRBJ2-2; size: NA; length: 15; DNA: TGTGCCAGCAGACTGACGCACTACGGGACCGGGGAGCTGTTTTTT; CDR3: CASRLTHYGTGELFF
V: TRBV20-1; D: TRBD1; J: TRBJ1-1; size: NA; length: 15; DNA: TGCAGTGCTAGATTTACGGGACAGGGAGTTTCTGAAGCTTTCTTT; CDR3: CSARFTGQGVSEAFF
V: TRBV29-1; D: NA; J: TRBJ2-7; size: NA; length: 14; DNA: TGCAGCGTTGTTGATCGGGGTCTTTGGGGCGAGCAGTACTTC; CDR3: CSVVDRGLWGEQYF
V: TRBV10-3; D: TRBD1; J: TRBJ1-2; size: few; length: 15; DNA: TGTGCCGGAAGACCGGGACAGTCGGATATAGGGGGCTACACCTTC; CDR3: CAGRPGQSDIGGYTF
V: TRBV7-3; D: NA; J: TRBJ2-1; size: NA; length: 14; DNA: TGTGCCAGCAGCCCGGGACGCGGGTACAATGAGCAGTTCTTC; CDR3: CASSPGRGYNEQFF
V: TRBV7-8; D: NA; J: TRBJ1-6; size: many; length: 14; DNA: TGTGCCAGCAGCTTTGGTCACCCAGGCTCACCCCTCCACTTT; CDR3: CASSFGHPGSPLHF
V: TRBV6-1; D: NA; J: TRBJ2-5; size: NA; length: 14; DNA: TGTGCCAGCGGGACGCCTGGGCGAGGAGAGACCCAGTACTTC; CDR3: CASGTPGRGETQYF
V: TRBV7-8; D: NA; J: TRBJ1-2; size: few; length: 19; DNA: TGTGCCAGCAGCTTCGCGCTCATGGGCGGACAAGGTTTAAACTATGGCTACACCTTC; CDR3: CASSFALMGGQGLNYGYTF
V: TRBV6-1; D: TRBD1; J: TRBJ1-2; size: NA; length: 15; DNA: TGTGCCAGCAGTACCGCCGGGACAGGGAACTATGGCTACACCTTC; CDR3: CASSTAGTGNYGYTF
V: TRBV20-1; D: TRBD1; J: TRBJ1-1; size: once; length: 17; DNA: TGCAGTGCCGATAGCCTGGGACAGGGTTACATGAACACTGAAGCTTTCTTT; CDR3: CSADSLGQGYMNTEAFF
V: TRBV6-1; D: NA; J: TRBJ1-4; size: NA; length: 14; DNA: TGTGCCAGCAGTGATCCCCGGGGGGGTGAAAAACTGTTTTTT; CDR3: CASSDPRGGEKLFF